One and the same sample provided the 19 T cell receptor beta chains below, sequenced in a study of blood T cell repertoires in COVID-19. The table came from immunoSEQ multiplex PCR; TCRdb's copy has only in-frame clones and leaves some out. The repertoire consists of just over 350,000 clones, with roughly 84% occurring once and the leading ten covering around 3%. Material for sequencing was PBMCs or T cells enriched from blood (not recorded which). Receptors originate from a woman in her twenties or thirties who had recovered from COVID-19.

Only a few counts were recorded for this clone. This sequence joins TRBV9 and TRBJ2-2; 8 nucleotides align to TRBD1. There are 21 residues in the CDR3. After removal of 1 base from V and 2 bases from J, the junction contained 19 bases not matched to a gene. Germline lookup yields CDR1 SGDLS and CDR2 YYNGEE. In DNA form, the CDR3 reads TGTGCCAGCAGCGTAAGGGAGAGGACCGGGACAGGCTTTCTTAACACCGGGGAGCTGTTTTTT. Its translation is CASSVRERTGTGFLNTGELFF.

This chain links TRBV4-2 with TRBJ2-7, with 8 bases fitting TRBD2. Unmatched junction bases numbered 4, after V lost 0 bases and J lost 3 bases. The V gene's germline CDR1 is LGHNA and CDR2 YNFKEQ. CDR3 size: 15 residues. The CDR3 bases are TGTGCCAGCAGCCAAGAATCGAGCGGGAGCTACGAGCAGTACTTC. Its translation is CASSQESSGSYEQYF.

The genes are TRBV5-1 and TRBJ2-5; 7 positions agree with TRBD2. Looked up from germline, CDR1 is SGHRS and CDR2 is YFSETQ. V lost 5 bases, J lost 3 bases, and 4 bases stayed unmatched. This CDR3 contains 13 residues. CDR3 in DNA: TGCGCCAGCAGGCCGGGGGGAGAAGAGACCCAGTACTTC. Its protein product is CASRPGGEETQYF.

V usage is TRBV19 and J usage is TRBJ1-1; a possible D gene is TRBD1 (5 bases). V was shortened by 1 base and J by 7 bases, with 13 bases between the two germline ends. CDR1 LNHDA and CDR2 SQIVND come from the germline V gene (reference sequence). This CDR3 has 14 amino acids. This chain's CDR3 is CASSIGQSKLEAFF. The CDR3, as DNA: TGTGCCAGTAGTATAGGACAGTCAAAGCTTGAAGCTTTCTTT.

The chain couples TRBV6-5 to TRBJ1-6; TRBD1 might be the D (5 bases). The V gene lost 4 bases and the J gene lost 1 base, with 11 bases spanning the gap. The CDR3 is made up of 16 amino acids. Germline loops: CDR1 MNHEY, CDR2 SVGAGI. CDR3 sequence: CASSWGVVSYNSPLHF. The CDR3 nucleotides read TGTGCCAGCAGTTGGGGGGTTGTGTCCTATAATTCACCCCTCCACTTT.

The chain couples TRBV3-1 (or the pseudogene TRBV3-2) to TRBJ1-1; 7 nucleotides align to TRBD1. CDR1 is LGHDT, CDR2 YNNKEL, per germline (reference sequence). The J segment lost 11 bases and the V segment lost 4 bases, leaving 19 bases of the junction unmatched. The CDR3 consists of 16 residues. Written as DNA, the CDR3 is TGTGCCAGCAGCCTATTTACGGTTCCCCGGGACAGTGGCGCTTTCTTT. It encodes CASSLFTVPRDSGAFF.

The rearrangement links TRBV27 to TRBJ2-2, with 7 bases identical to TRBD1. Trimming cost V 2 bases and J 7 bases; bases outside gene matches: 7. The germline V gene encodes CDR1 MNHEY and CDR2 SMNVEV (reference sequence). CDR3 length: 15 amino acids. CDR3 sequence reads: CASSLTGVISGELFF. The CDR3, as DNA: TGTGCCAGCAGTTTAACAGGGGTCATCAGCGGGGAGCTGTTTTTT.

This chain links TRBV27 with TRBJ1-4; unclear D gene. This CDR3 region has 12 residues. The V and J ends lost 3 bases and 7 bases respectively, with 6 bases between them. CDR1 MNHEY and CDR2 SMNVEV come from the germline V gene (reference sequence). For the CDR3, the DNA is TGTGCCAGCAGTTTGCCGAGTGAAAAACTGTTTTTT. Amino acids: CASSLPSEKLFF.

This clone has a handful of counts. The chain carries TRBV7-8 and TRBJ2-2; D uncertain. V was trimmed by 2 bases and J by 5 bases, leaving 6 bases between them. The CDR3 sequence is 13 residues long. Germline CDR1 SGHVS, CDR2 FQNEAQ. The CDR3 sequence is CASSLYITGELFF. In DNA, the CDR3 is TGTGCCAGCAGCTTATATATAACCGGGGAGCTGTTTTTT.

This rearrangement joins TRBV19 to TRBJ1-6; D is possibly TRBD1 (6 bases). The V gene lost 4 bases and the J gene lost 15 bases, with 25 bases spanning the gap. The CDR3 is 16 amino acids. Germline-derived CDR1 and CDR2 are LNHDA and SQIVND (reference sequence). In nucleotides, the CDR3 is TGTGCCAGTAGTACGTCCAGGGGCTCTATAATTCACAACCTCCACTTT. This translates into CASSTSRGSIIHNLHF.

The chain has TRBV7-9 and TRBJ1-1, with a weak D call TRBD1 (5 bases). V shed 1 base and J shed 4 bases, with 10 bases lying between them. Germline V gene sequence: CDR1 SEHNR, CDR2 FQNEAQ (reference sequence). This CDR3 region has 14 residues. The CDR3 nucleotides read TGTGCCAGCAGCTTAGGGGCAGGGCCCACTGAAGCTTTCTTT. It is translated as CASSLGAGPTEAFF. Filled out from reference TRBV7-9 and TRBJ1-1, the complete variable domain reads DTGVSQNPRHKITKRGQNVTFRCDPISEHNRLYWYRQTLGQGPEFLTYFQNEAQLEKSRLLSDRFSAERPKGSFSTLEIQRTEQGDSAMYLCASSLGAGPTEAFFGQGTRLTVV.

This sequence joins TRBV5-1 and TRBJ2-1; 8 bases fit TRBD2. The CDR3 loop spans 16 amino acids. The ends lost 4 bases at V and 4 bases at J; junction bases unmatched: 10. The germline V gene encodes CDR1 SGHRS and CDR2 YFSETQ. DNA for the CDR3: TGCGCCAGCAGCGTACCAACTAGCGGAGGATACAATGAGCAGTTCTTC. It encodes CASSVPTSGGYNEQFF.

This chain uses TRBV24-1 with TRBJ2-3, with no clear D. The V end lost 2 bases, the J end lost 1 base, and 3 bases lay between the germline ends. CDR1 is KGHDR and CDR2 is SFDVKD in the germline V gene. The CDR3 sequence is 13 residues long. CDR3 coding DNA: TGTGCCACCAGTGATTCAGGCACAGATACGCAGTATTTT. It specifies CATSDSGTDTQYF.

The V gene is TRBV28, the J gene TRBJ2-1, with TRBD2 as a possible D gene (6 bases). Germline CDR1 reads MDHEN; CDR2 reads SYDVKM. The V gene lost 3 bases and the J gene lost 6 bases, with 9 bases spanning the gap. The CDR3 has 13 residues. The CDR3 loop reads CASSFQTSNEQFF. The DNA of the CDR3 is TGTGCCAGCAGTTTCCAGACTAGCAATGAGCAGTTCTTC.

A word on this clone: Sequence at one end of the junction differs from germline and may be a read error. The chain couples TRBV5-1 to TRBJ2-7; 8 positions match TRBD1. CDR3 size: 11 residues. Germline-derived CDR1 and CDR2 are SGHRS and YFSETQ. CDR3 sequence reads: CASKGTGALEF. The CDR3 DNA reads TGCGCCAGCAAGGGGACAGGAGCCCTTGAATTC.

The chain has TRBV18 and TRBJ2-2, with a tentative D call TRBD1 (5 bases). The V gene's germline CDR1 is KGHSH and CDR2 LQKENI. V lost 3 bases and J lost 5, with 13 bases in between. There are 15 residues in the CDR3. The DNA for the CDR3 is TGTGCCAGCTCACCTGACAGACCGTGGACCGGGGAGCTGTTTTTT. Translated, it gives CASSPDRPWTGELFF.

The V call is TRBV5-7, the J call TRBJ1-5, with a tentative D call TRBD1 (5 bases). TRBV5-7 is filed as an ORF, its function uncertain. This CDR3 has 16 residues. The V and J ends lost 4 bases and 2 bases respectively, with 16 bases between them. CDR3 residues: CASSPCPRAGNQPQHF. CDR3 nucleotide sequence: TGTGCCAGCAGCCCCTGTCCCAGGGCAGGCAATCAGCCCCAGCATTTT.

The rearrangement uses TRBV19 and TRBJ2-1, with unresolved D. CDR3 length: 13 residues. Trimming cost V 6 bases and J 0 bases, with 6 bases left between them. Germline V gene sequence: CDR1 LNHDA, CDR2 SQIVND (reference sequence). The CDR3 spells CASSGSSYNEQFF. The DNA for the CDR3 is TGTGCCAGTAGCGGTAGCTCCTACAATGAGCAGTTCTTC. Full variable domain (outside the CDR3, taken from reference TRBV19 and TRBJ2-1): DGGITQSPKYLFRKEGQNVTLSCEQNLNHDAMYWYRQDPGQGLRLIYYSQIVNDFQKGDIAEGYSVSREKKESFPLTVTSAQKNPTAFYLCASSGSSYNEQFFGPGTRLTVL.

Points on this clone: The sample carries other DNA sequences with the same CDR3. V is TRBV28 and J is TRBJ1-5, with TRBD1 matching over 10 bases. Germline CDR1 and CDR2: MDHEN and SYDVKM. The junction had 3 bases not matched to a gene; V was cut back by 5 bases and J by 5 bases. The CDR3 contains 14 residues. The CDR3 spells CASSPGQGDQPQHF. CDR3 in DNA: TGTGCCAGCAGTCCCGGACAGGGGGATCAGCCCCAGCATTTT.